The clone carrying this TCR beta chain was seen at least ten times. The time point denotes: longitudinal time-point 3. The data stem from a study of neurological immune-mediated disorders. CDR3 length: 15 amino acids. V lost 5 bases to trimming and J lost 12 bases; unmatched junction nucleotides: 16. In germline, CDR1 is DFQATT, CDR2 SNEGSKA (reference sequence). MiXCR was run by TCRdb on the 5' RACE reads, yielding one entry per CDR3 protein. Of around 97,000 distinct CDR3 sequences listed, 10% to 14% are singletons. The V call is TRBV20-1, the J call TRBJ2-7; TRBD2 agrees at 13 bases. The TCR comes from a female donor with HTLV-1-associated myelopathy (HAM/TSP). The sequencing input was PBMCs. The CDR3 here is CSALRPGTSGESPYF. In DNA, the CDR3 is TGCAGTGCTTTAAGACCCGGGACTAGCGGGGAATCCCCGTACTTC.